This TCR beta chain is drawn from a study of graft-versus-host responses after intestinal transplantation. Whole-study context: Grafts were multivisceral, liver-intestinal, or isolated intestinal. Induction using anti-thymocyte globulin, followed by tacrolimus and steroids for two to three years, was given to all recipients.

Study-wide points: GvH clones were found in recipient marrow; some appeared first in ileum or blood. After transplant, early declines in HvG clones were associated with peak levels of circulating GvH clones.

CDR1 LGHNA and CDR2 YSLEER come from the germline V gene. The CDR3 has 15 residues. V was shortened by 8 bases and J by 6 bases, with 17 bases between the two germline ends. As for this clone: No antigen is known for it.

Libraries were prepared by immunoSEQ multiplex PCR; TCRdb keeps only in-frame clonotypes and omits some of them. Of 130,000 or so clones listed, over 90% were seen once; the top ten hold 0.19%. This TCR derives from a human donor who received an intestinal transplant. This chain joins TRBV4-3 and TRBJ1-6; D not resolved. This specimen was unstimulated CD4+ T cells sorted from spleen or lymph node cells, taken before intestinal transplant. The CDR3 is CASSTAGGFNSPLHF. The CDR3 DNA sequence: TGCGCCAGCTCCACGGCGGGCGGTTTTAATTCACCCCTCCACTTT.